This entry describes one TCR beta chain. The antigen remains unidentified. The data were obtained in a study of T cell repertoires in cytomegalovirus infection. Study context: Recently identified HLA-C-restricted CMV epitopes and well-studied HLA-B-restricted CMV epitopes were used by the study. Matching HLA type, along with CMV infection, was indicated by public TCR beta signatures.

Overall study findings and caveats: CMV carriers with the relevant HLA were identified by cumulative public TCR beta family frequency.

The V and J ends lost 1 base and 7 bases, in that order; junction bases with no gene match: 3. This CDR3 has 15 amino acids. CDR1 is MGHRA, CDR2 YSYEKL, per germline. TCRdb re-analysed the reads in MiXCR, keeping a single row per CDR3 protein. The profile covers about 480,000 distinct CDR3 sequences, with 33% appearing a single time and about a sixth taken by the ten largest. The V and J genes are TRBV4-1 and TRBJ2-1; 11 bases align to TRBD2. This receptor was taken from a human donor in good health (CMV status not recorded). Some clones in this sample may be carry-over from other donors' samples. The specimen comprised cultured PBMCs, sampled from culture after CMV antigen stimulation. The CDR3 is CASSQVAGGWNEQFF. The CDR3 DNA reads TGCGCCAGCAGCCAAGTAGCGGGAGGGTGGAATGAGCAGTTCTTC.